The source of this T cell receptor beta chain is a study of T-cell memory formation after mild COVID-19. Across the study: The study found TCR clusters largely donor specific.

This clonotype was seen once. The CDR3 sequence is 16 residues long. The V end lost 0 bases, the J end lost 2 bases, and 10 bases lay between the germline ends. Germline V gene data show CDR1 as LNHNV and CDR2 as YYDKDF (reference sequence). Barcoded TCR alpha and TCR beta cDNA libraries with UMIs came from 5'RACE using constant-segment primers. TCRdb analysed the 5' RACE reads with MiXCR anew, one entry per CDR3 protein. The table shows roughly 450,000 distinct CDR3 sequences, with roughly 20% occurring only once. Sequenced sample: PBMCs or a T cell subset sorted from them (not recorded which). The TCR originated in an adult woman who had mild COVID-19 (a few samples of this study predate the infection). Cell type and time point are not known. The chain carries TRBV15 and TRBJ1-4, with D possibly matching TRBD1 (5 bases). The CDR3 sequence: CATSRDIRDTNEKLFF. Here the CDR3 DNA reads TGTGCCACCAGCAGAGATATCAGGGACACTAATGAAAAACTGTTTTTT.